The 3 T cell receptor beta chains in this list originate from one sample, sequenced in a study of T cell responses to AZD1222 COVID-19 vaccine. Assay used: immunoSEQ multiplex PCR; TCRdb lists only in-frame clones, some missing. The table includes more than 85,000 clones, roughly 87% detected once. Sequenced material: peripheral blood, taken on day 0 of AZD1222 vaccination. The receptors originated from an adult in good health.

The CDR3 region is CASSLGQGSTDTQYF. DNA for the CDR3: TGTGCCAGCAGCTTGGGACAGGGAAGCACAGATACGCAGTATTTT. V usage is TRBV7-2 and J usage is TRBJ2-3, with TRBD1 matching 9 bases. The CDR3 has 15 amino acids. Germline V gene lookup returns CDR1 SGHTA and CDR2 FQGNSA. The V segment lost 3 bases and the J segment 0 bases; nucleotides outside the gene matches: 1.

CDR3: CASSLNARRGGYTF. CDR3 DNA sequence: TGTGCCAGCAGCCTCAATGCCCGCAGGGGGGGCTACACCTTC. The chain is built from TRBV3-1 (or the pseudogene TRBV3-2) and TRBJ1-2, with TRBD1 matching over 7 bases. The CDR3 consists of 14 residues. Germline-derived CDR1 and CDR2 are LGHDT and YNNKEL (reference sequence). After removal of 4 bases from V and 8 bases from J, the junction contained 10 bases not matched to a gene.

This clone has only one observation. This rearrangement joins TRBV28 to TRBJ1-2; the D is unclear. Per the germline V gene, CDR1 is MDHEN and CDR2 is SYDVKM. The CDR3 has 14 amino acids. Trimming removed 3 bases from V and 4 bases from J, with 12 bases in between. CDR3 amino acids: CASSFSSDLYGYTF. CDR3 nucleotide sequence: TGTGCCAGCAGTTTTTCCTCCGATCTCTATGGCTACACCTTC.